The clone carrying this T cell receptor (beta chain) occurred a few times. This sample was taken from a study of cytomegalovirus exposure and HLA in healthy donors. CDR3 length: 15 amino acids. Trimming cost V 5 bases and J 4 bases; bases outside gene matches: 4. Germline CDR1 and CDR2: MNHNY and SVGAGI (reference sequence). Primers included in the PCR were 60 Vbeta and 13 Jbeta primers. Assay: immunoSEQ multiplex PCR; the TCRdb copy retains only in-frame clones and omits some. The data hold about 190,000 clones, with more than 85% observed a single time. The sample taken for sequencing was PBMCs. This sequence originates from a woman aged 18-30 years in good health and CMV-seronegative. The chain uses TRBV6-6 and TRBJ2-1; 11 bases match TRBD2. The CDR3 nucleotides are TGTGCCAGCAGTCAACTAGCGGGGGAATACAATGAGCAGTTCTTC. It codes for CASSQLAGEYNEQFF.